A single sample is the source of the 26 T cell receptor beta chains below, sequenced in a study of T cell changes during pregnancy in multiple sclerosis. Repertoires were generated with immunoSEQ multiplex PCR, while TCRdb's copy carries only in-frame clones and drops some. Of about 83,000 clones in the sample, about 90% are singletons; the top ten hold roughly 3.5%. The sequencing used PBMCs, collected in the first trimester of pregnancy. These receptors all come from a female donor in good health, serving as a control in a pregnancy study. Some clones in this sample may be carry-over from other donors' samples.

This clone was picked up one time. V gene TRBV6-1 combines with J gene TRBJ2-7; D is unclear. This CDR3 spans 11 amino acids. The germline gives CDR1 MNHNS, CDR2 SASEGT. V was cut by 6 bases and J by 2 bases, with 5 bases left in between. For the CDR3, the DNA is TGTGCCAGCAGAGCCACCTACGAGCAGTACTTC. Protein product: CASRATYEQYF.

This chain uses TRBV5-4 with TRBJ1-6; 8 nucleotides agree with TRBD1. Germline V gene lookup returns CDR1 SGHNT and CDR2 YYREEE (reference sequence). Losses at the gene ends were 4 bases for V and 10 bases for J; bases not matched to a gene: 10. The CDR3 has 15 amino acids. CDR3 coding DNA: TGTGCCAGCAGCGCAACCGGACAGGGTGGGTCACCCCTCCACTTT. Translation gives CASSATGQGGSPLHF.

V and J are TRBV5-1 and TRBJ2-5; unclear D gene. This CDR3 is 13 amino acids long. V was cut by 1 base and J by 2 bases, with 6 bases left in between. Germline V lookup: CDR1 SGHRS, CDR2 YFSETQ. CDR3 nucleotide sequence: TGCGCCAGCAGCTTGTCCCCTCAAGAGACCCAGTACTTC. Residues: CASSLSPQETQYF.

The chain links TRBV6-6 to TRBJ1-4; TRBD1 matches 9 bases. The junction had 10 bases not matched to a gene; V was cut back by 6 bases and J by 11 bases. CDR3 length equals 14 residues. Per the germline V gene, CDR1 is MNHNY and CDR2 is SVGAGI (reference sequence). For the CDR3, the DNA is TGTGCCAGCAGAGCCGGGACAGGGATGGCGAAACTGTTTTTT. It specifies CASRAGTGMAKLFF.

V gene TRBV25-1 combines with J gene TRBJ1-2; D is possibly TRBD1 (5 bases). CDR3 size: 14 residues. V lost 2 bases and J 5 bases, leaving 12 bases between the germline ends. Germline V gene data show CDR1 as MGHDK and CDR2 as SYGVNS. CDR3 nucleotide sequence: TGTGCCAGCAGTGAAGAGACAGACAGTTATGGCTACACCTTC. It yields the protein CASSEETDSYGYTF.

The V call is TRBV5-1, the J call TRBJ2-3; the match to TRBD2 covers 12 bases. The V segment lost 4 bases and the J segment 0 bases; nucleotides outside the gene matches: 24. This CDR3 region has 23 residues. CDR1 and CDR2 (germline): SGHRS, YFSETQ. CDR3 in amino acids: CASSRGTGTRRTSGEPSTDTQYF. CDR3 nucleotides: TGCGCCAGCAGCCGGGGGACAGGGACAAGAAGGACTAGCGGGGAACCTAGCACAGATACGCAGTATTTT.

J is TRBJ2-1 and V is TRBV28; 11 nucleotides line up with TRBD2. J gave up 7 bases and V 5 bases, and 7 bases lay outside the gene matches. Germline V CDR1 and CDR2: MDHEN, SYDVKM. This CDR3 has 15 residues. DNA of the CDR3: TGTGCCAGCAGTACCACTAGCGGGAGAGGAAATGAGCAGTTCTTC. Translating gives CASSTTSGRGNEQFF.

The V gene is TRBV6-1, the J gene TRBJ1-5; unclear D gene. V was trimmed by 3 bases and J by 9 bases, leaving 6 bases between them. CDR1 is MNHNS and CDR2 is SASEGT in the germline V gene. The CDR3 has 11 amino acids. This chain's CDR3 is CASSDPWPQHF. The CDR3 DNA follows: TGTGCCAGCAGTGATCCGTGGCCCCAGCATTTT.

The rearrangement uses TRBV5-1 and TRBJ2-2; 11 bases are a match to TRBD2. The V segment lost 4 bases and the J segment 4 bases; nucleotides outside the gene matches: 3. Germline V gives CDR1 SGHRS, CDR2 YFSETQ. CDR3 length equals 15 residues. CDR3 residues: CASSEGLAATGELFF. The CDR3, as DNA: TGCGCCAGCAGCGAGGGACTAGCGGCCACCGGGGAGCTGTTTTTT.

The gene calls are TRBV5-1 and TRBJ2-5; D is perhaps TRBD1 (6 bases). The length of the CDR3 is 14 residues. Trimming stripped 1 base from V and 2 bases from J, with 9 bases between. Per the germline V gene, CDR1 is SGHRS and CDR2 is YFSETQ. The CDR3 is CASSLWGQQETQYF. The CDR3 DNA reads TGCGCCAGCAGCTTGTGGGGGCAGCAAGAGACCCAGTACTTC.

The rearrangement links TRBV28 to TRBJ1-5; a possible D gene is TRBD1 (5 bases). V was trimmed by 0 bases and J by 7 bases, leaving 10 bases between them. The CDR3 extends over 14 amino acids. Germline V gene data show CDR1 as MDHEN and CDR2 as SYDVKM. CDR3 loop: CASSLWGGGQPQHF. The CDR3 nucleotides read TGTGCCAGCAGTTTATGGGGGGGAGGGCAGCCCCAGCATTTT.

This rearrangement joins TRBV9 to TRBJ2-3; 8 bases are a match to TRBD2. The CDR3 consists of 14 residues. In germline, CDR1 is SGDLS, CDR2 YYNGEE. The ends lost 0 bases at V and 6 bases at J; junction bases unmatched: 3. This CDR3 reads CASSVESGSDTQYF. DNA of the CDR3: TGTGCCAGCAGCGTAGAAAGCGGGAGTGATACGCAGTATTTT.

V is TRBV6-6 and J is TRBJ2-1; maybe TRBD2 (6 bases). Trimming shortened V by 7 bases and J by 4 bases, and 17 bases separated the two germline ends. Germline V gene data show CDR1 as MNHNY and CDR2 as SVGAGI (reference sequence). This CDR3 is built from 15 residues. The CDR3 spells CASMGRSKPYNEQFF. The CDR3 DNA reads TGTGCCAGCATGGGGAGGTCTAAACCATACAATGAGCAGTTCTTC.

The chain carries TRBV18 and TRBJ2-4; tentatively, D is TRBD2 (6 bases). Germline V gene sequence: CDR1 KGHSH, CDR2 LQKENI. This CDR3 spans 14 amino acids. The ends were cut back, 5 bases at V and 8 bases at J, with 16 bases in the middle. The DNA for the CDR3 is TGTGCCAGCTCAACCAATGGAGGCGGGGACATTCAGTACTTC. Its protein product is CASSTNGGGDIQYF.

This rearrangement joins TRBV19 to TRBJ1-1; D gene uncertain. Germline V CDR1 and CDR2: LNHDA, SQIVND (reference sequence). V gave up 1 base and J gave up 4 bases, with 19 bases separating them. This CDR3 has 17 residues. CDR3 residues: CASSIGPGGGTATEAFF. The CDR3 DNA reads as TGTGCCAGTAGTATAGGGCCAGGAGGCGGAACGGCCACTGAAGCTTTCTTT.

The chain uses TRBV7-2 and TRBJ2-5, with 8 bases identical to TRBD2. The J call may be faulty, since TRBJ2-7 better matches the DNA end. This CDR3 has 14 residues. Germline V CDR1 and CDR2: SGHTA, FQGNSA. The DNA for the CDR3 is TGTGCCAGCAGCTTCGGCGGCGGGGGGCTCGAGCAGTACTTC. This gives the protein CASSFGGGGLEQYF.

The chain couples TRBV28 to TRBJ2-7; TRBD1 matches at 9 bases. The J segment lost 0 bases and the V segment lost 6 bases, leaving 9 bases of the junction unmatched. Germline loops: CDR1 MDHEN, CDR2 SYDVKM. The CDR3 is 16 residues long. CDR3 residues: CASRGTGSPSSYEQYF. In nucleotides, the CDR3 is TGTGCCAGCAGAGGGACAGGGAGCCCCAGCTCCTACGAGCAGTACTTC.

This clone was seen once. The chain employs TRBV5-8 and TRBJ2-5, with D tentatively TRBD2 (5 bases). V gave up 3 bases and J gave up 2 bases, with 8 bases separating them. From germline, CDR1 is SGHTS and CDR2 YDEGEE. This CDR3 spans 13 amino acids. This CDR3 reads CASSSDLQETQYF. As DNA, the CDR3 is TGTGCCAGCAGCTCGGACTTGCAAGAGACCCAGTACTTC.

The chain has TRBV7-8 and TRBJ2-7; no definite D call. The germline V and J ends were trimmed by 0 bases and 3 bases, with 15 bases remaining between them. Germline assignment: CDR1 SGHVS and CDR2 FQNEAQ. The CDR3 sequence is 16 residues long. The CDR3 DNA reads TGTGCCAGCAGCTTAGCTTCCGCCAGGTCCAGCTACGAGCAGTACTTC. It is translated as CASSLASARSSYEQYF.

V usage is TRBV19 and J usage is TRBJ2-4; tentative D call: TRBD1 (5 bases). This CDR3 region has 13 residues. V lost 10 bases and J lost 8, with 18 bases in between. The germline gives CDR1 LNHDA, CDR2 SQIVND (reference sequence). This chain's CDR3 is CATRRQGADIQYF. The CDR3 nucleotides read TGTGCCACGCGGCGGCAGGGCGCGGACATTCAGTACTTC.

The CDR3 DNA follows: TGTGCCAGCAGCTTAACATTCGATCAGCCCCAGCATTTT. Amino acids: CASSLTFDQPQHF. The rearrangement joins TRBV7-2 to TRBJ1-5; D is unresolved. This CDR3 has 13 residues. V was pared by 2 bases and J by 5 bases, with 7 bases between. Germline-derived CDR1 and CDR2 are SGHTA and FQGNSA.

The V gene is TRBV7-6, the J gene TRBJ2-3; the match to TRBD2 covers 8 bases. Germline V gene sequence: CDR1 SGHVS, CDR2 FNYEAQ. This CDR3 spans 16 amino acids. The V and J ends lost 1 base and 5 bases, in that order; junction bases with no gene match: 8. The DNA for the CDR3 is TGTGCCAGCAGCTTAGGTGTGGGCGGGGGGCAAGATACGCAGTATTTT. Residues: CASSLGVGGGQDTQYF. The full variable domain, rest sourced from reference TRBV7-6 and TRBJ2-3, is GAGVSQSPRYKVTKRGQDVALRCDPISGHVSLYWYRQALGQGPEFLTYFNYEAQQDKSGLPNDRFSAERPEGSISTLTIQRTEQRDSAMYRCASSLGVGGGQDTQYFGPGTRLTVL.

The count of this clone is one. V gene TRBV5-1 combines with J gene TRBJ1-6, with 7 bases fitting TRBD1. J was trimmed by 6 bases and V by 3 bases; bases with no gene match: 6. This CDR3 is built from 15 residues. Germline CDR1 reads SGHRS; CDR2 reads YFSETQ. The CDR3 here is CASSYGQEFNSPLHF. CDR3 DNA: TGCGCCAGCAGCTACGGACAGGAATTTAATTCACCCCTCCACTTT.

The J gene is TRBJ1-4, the V gene TRBV7-2, with 9 positions matching TRBD1. This CDR3 has 17 amino acids. The germline V gene encodes CDR1 SGHTA and CDR2 FQGNSA. The trim removed 5 bases at V and 8 bases at J, leaving 15 bases unmatched. CDR3 amino acids: CASSKSPGTGTGEKLFF. For the CDR3, the DNA is TGTGCCAGCAGCAAAAGTCCCGGGACAGGGACGGGGGAAAAACTGTTTTTT.

The CDR3 nucleotides are TGTGCCAGTAGTATTAATGGCGACACCCCCTATGGCTACACCTTC. It translates to CASSINGDTPYGYTF. This chain joins TRBV19 and TRBJ1-2; D not resolved. CDR3 length: 15 amino acids. V dropped 3 bases and J dropped 4 bases, with 15 bases sitting between them. Germline V gives CDR1 LNHDA, CDR2 SQIVND (reference sequence).

The V and J genes are TRBV9 and TRBJ1-6; 7 nucleotides agree with TRBD1. Trimming cost V 3 bases and J 2 bases; bases outside gene matches: 8. The germline CDR1 and CDR2 sequences are SGDLS and YYNGEE. The CDR3 covers 17 residues. The CDR3 region has the DNA TGTGCCAGCAGCGAAAAGGGGGCTGGCGCCTATAATTCACCCCTCCACTTT. Translating it yields CASSEKGAGAYNSPLHF.